Sequencing of this TCR beta chain was carried out in a study of technical replicates of blood from several donors. The CDR3 runs to 12 residues. Germline V gene data show CDR1 as LNHDA and CDR2 as SQIVND (reference sequence). The V gene lost 9 bases and the J gene lost 5 bases, with 13 bases spanning the gap. Sequencing used immunoSEQ multiplex PCR; TCRdb keeps in-frame clones, though not all of them. In the table there are about 74,000 clones, around 91% of which are singletons. The J gene is TRBJ1-1, the V gene TRBV19, with D possibly being TRBD1 (5 bases). Sequencing was carried out using T cells isolated from PBMCs. This receptor was taken from a human donor in good health. The CDR3 DNA sequence: TGTGCCAGACCTAAGGGGCGGACTGAAGCTTTCTTT. This translates into CARPKGRTEAFF. The whole variable domain, filled in from reference TRBV19 and TRBJ1-1, reads DGGITQSPKYLFRKEGQNVTLSCEQNLNHDAMYWYRQDPGQGLRLIYYSQIVNDFQKGDIAEGYSVSREKKESFPLTVTSAQKNPTAFYLCARPKGRTEAFFGQGTRLTVV.